The 6 T cell receptor beta chains below were found in one sample sequenced in a study of blood T cells in healthy people across ages. Together with a sample-barcoded 5' primer, a J-beta primer mix was included in a second PCR lasting about 6 to 11 cycles. TCRdb reprocessed the 5' RACE reads via MiXCR and lists one record per CDR3 protein. This sample carries 1.5 million to 2 million distinct CDR3 sequences, 28% of them seen once, and the ten largest clones take around 7.7%. Source material: blood. These receptors all come from a woman between 25 and 40 years old in good health.

This clonotype has just a few counts. The chain couples TRBV6-5 to TRBJ2-3; 9 bases map to TRBD2. The CDR3 consists of 15 residues. Looked up from germline, CDR1 is MNHEY and CDR2 is SVGAGI. Unmatched junction bases numbered 5, after V lost 7 bases and J lost 0 bases. The CDR3 reads CASNRLAASTDTQYF. In nucleotides, the CDR3 is TGTGCCAGCAATCGACTAGCGGCTAGCACAGATACGCAGTATTTT.

This sequence joins TRBV5-5 and TRBJ2-1; TRBD2 matches at 9 bases. The CDR3 has 15 amino acids. Germline loops: CDR1 SGHKS, CDR2 YYEKEE (reference sequence). The trim removed 0 bases at V and 10 bases at J, leaving 8 bases unmatched. The CDR3 bases are TGTGCCAGCAGCTTGGTTCGGGCGGGGGGGCACGAGCAGTTCTTC. Amino acids: CASSLVRAGGHEQFF.

In its sample, this clonotype was seen many times. The chain joins TRBV9 to TRBJ2-3; D possibly corresponds to TRBD1 (5 bases). Trimming left V 0 bases short and J 0 bases short, with 8 bases between. The CDR3 runs 15 residues. Germline assignment: CDR1 SGDLS and CDR2 YYNGEE. The CDR3 DNA reads TGTGCCAGCAGCGTAGGGGGCCTCAGCACAGATACGCAGTATTTT. Translation gives CASSVGGLSTDTQYF.

The rearrangement joins TRBV19 to TRBJ2-1; 10 nucleotides agree with TRBD2. The CDR3 is 18 amino acids. V shed 3 bases and J 4 bases; nucleotides not matched to a gene: 12. Germline V gene sequence: CDR1 LNHDA, CDR2 SQIVND (reference sequence). Here the CDR3 DNA reads TGTGCCAGTAGTATCAGCCCGACTAGCGGGCCCAGGTACAATGAGCAGTTCTTC. Protein product: CASSISPTSGPRYNEQFF.

This clonotype showed up just a few times. The rearrangement joins TRBV20-1 to TRBJ1-5, with D possibly TRBD1 on 5 matching bases. V shed 3 bases and J shed 3 bases, with 6 bases lying between them. CDR3 length: 12 amino acids. Looked up from germline, CDR1 is DFQATT and CDR2 is SNEGSKA (reference sequence). CDR3 loop: CSARTDNQPQHF. CDR3 in DNA: TGCAGTGCTAGGACAGACAATCAGCCCCAGCATTTT.

Remarks on this clonotype: This could be a read error, since a much larger clone is one nucleotide away. The chain has TRBV11-2 and TRBJ2-7; D is undetermined. The CDR3 sequence is 14 residues long. The germline gives CDR1 SGHAT, CDR2 FQNNGV. CDR3 protein: CTSSPSAADYEQYF. For the CDR3, the DNA is TGTACCAGCAGCCCTAGTGCGGCGGACTACGAGCAGTACTTC.